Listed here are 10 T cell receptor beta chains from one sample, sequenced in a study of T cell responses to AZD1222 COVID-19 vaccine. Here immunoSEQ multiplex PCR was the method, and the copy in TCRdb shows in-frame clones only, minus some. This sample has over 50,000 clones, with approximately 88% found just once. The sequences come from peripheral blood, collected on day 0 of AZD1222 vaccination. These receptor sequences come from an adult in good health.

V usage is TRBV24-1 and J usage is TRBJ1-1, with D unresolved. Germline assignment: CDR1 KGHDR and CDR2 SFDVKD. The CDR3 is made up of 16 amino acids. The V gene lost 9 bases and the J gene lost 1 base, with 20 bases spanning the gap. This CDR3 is CATESGPSERNTEAFF. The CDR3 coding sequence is TGTGCCACCGAATCCGGGCCCTCGGAGAGGAACACTGAAGCTTTCTTT.

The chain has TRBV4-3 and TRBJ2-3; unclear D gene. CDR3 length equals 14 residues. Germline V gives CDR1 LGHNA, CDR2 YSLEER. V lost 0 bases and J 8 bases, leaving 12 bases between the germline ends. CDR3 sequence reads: CASSQDDRSSTQYF. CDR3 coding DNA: TGCGCCAGCAGCCAAGATGATCGGAGTAGTACGCAGTATTTT.

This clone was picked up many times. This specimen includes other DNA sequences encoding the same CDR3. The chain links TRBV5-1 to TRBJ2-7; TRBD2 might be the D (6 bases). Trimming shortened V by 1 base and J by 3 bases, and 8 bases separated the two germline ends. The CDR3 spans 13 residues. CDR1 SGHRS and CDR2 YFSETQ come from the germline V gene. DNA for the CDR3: TGCGCCAGCAGCTTGCGGGGAGGCTACGAGCAGTACTTC. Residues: CASSLRGGYEQYF.

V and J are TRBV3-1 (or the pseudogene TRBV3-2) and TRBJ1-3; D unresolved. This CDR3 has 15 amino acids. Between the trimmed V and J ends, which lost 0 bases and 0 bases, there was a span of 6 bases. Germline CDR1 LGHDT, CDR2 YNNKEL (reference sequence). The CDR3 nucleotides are TGTGCCAGCAGCCAAGAAGGGTTCTCTGGAAACACCATATATTTT. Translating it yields CASSQEGFSGNTIYF.

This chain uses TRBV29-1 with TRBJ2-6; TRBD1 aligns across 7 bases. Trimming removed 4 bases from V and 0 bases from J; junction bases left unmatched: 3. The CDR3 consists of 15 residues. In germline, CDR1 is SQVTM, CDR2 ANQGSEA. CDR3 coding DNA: TGCAGCGTTGCGGACAGGCGCTCTGGGGCCAACGTCCTGACTTTC. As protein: CSVADRRSGANVLTF.

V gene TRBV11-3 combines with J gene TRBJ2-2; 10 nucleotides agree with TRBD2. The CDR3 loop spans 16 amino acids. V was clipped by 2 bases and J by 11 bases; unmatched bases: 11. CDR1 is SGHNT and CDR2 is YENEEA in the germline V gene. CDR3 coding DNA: TGTGCCAGCAGCTTAAGGGGCTTAGCGGGAGGTGGTGAGCTGTTTTTT. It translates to CASSLRGLAGGGELFF.

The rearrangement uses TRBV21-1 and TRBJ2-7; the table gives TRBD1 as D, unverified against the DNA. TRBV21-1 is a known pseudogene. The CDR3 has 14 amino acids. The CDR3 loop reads CASSLGQGYYEQYF. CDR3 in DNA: TGTGCCAGCAGCTTGGGACAGGGATACTACGAGCAGTACTTC.

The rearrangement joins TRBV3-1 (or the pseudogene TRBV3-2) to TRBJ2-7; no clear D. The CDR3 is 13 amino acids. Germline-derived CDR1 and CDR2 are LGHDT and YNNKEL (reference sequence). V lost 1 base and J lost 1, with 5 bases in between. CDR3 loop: CASSQGRSYEQYF. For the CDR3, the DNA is TGTGCCAGCAGCCAAGGGCGGTCCTACGAGCAGTACTTC.

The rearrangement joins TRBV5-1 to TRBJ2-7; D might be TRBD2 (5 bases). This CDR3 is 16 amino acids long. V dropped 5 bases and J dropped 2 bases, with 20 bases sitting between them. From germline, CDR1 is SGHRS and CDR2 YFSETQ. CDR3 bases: TGCGCCAGCAGTTCCGCTATAACAGCTAGCCCCTACGAGCAGTACTTC. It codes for CASSSAITASPYEQYF.

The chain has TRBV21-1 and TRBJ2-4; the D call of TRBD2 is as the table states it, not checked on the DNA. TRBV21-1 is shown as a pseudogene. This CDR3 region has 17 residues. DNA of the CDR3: TGTGCCAGCAGCAAAGGCAGAGGAACTCTGTCCAAAAACATTCAGTACTTC. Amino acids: CASSKGRGTLSKNIQYF.